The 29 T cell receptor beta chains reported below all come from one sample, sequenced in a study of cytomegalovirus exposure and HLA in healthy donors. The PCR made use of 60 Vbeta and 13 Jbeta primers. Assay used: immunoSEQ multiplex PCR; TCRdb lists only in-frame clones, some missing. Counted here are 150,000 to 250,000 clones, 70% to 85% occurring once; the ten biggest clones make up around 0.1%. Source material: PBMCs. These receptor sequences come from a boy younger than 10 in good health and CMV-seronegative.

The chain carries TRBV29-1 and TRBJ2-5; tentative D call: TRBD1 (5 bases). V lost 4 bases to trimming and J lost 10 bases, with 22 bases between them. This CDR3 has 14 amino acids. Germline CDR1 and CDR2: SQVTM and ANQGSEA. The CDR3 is CSVGVGQTFGVQYF. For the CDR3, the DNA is TGCAGCGTTGGCGTGGGGCAGACATTCGGAGTCCAGTACTTC.

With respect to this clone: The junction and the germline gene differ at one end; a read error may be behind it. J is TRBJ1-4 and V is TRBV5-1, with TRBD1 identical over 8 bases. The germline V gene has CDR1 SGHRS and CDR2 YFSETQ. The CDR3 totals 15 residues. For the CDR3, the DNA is TGCGCCAGCAGCTTGGGGACAGGGTCTAATGAAAAACTGCTTTTT. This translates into CASSLGTGSNEKLLF.

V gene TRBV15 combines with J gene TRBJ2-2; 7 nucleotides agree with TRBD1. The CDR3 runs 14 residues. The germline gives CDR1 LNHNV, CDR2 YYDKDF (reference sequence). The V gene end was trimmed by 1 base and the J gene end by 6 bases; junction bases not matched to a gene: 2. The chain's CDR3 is CATSRGDRAGELFF. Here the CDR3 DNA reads TGTGCCACCAGCAGAGGCGACAGGGCCGGGGAGCTGTTTTTT.

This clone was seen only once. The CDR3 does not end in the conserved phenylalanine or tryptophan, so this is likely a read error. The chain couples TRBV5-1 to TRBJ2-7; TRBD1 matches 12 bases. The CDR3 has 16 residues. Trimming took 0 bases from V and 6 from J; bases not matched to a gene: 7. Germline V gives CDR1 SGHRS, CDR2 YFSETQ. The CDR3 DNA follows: TGCGCCAGCAGCTTGGAGGGACAGGGGGCTTTGGGCGAGCAGTACTCC. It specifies CASSLEGQGALGEQYS.

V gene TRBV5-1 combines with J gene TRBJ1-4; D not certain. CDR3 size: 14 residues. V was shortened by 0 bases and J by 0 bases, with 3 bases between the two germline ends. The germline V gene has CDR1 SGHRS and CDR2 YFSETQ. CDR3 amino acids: CASSLGATNEKLFF. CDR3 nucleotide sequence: TGCGCCAGCAGCTTGGGCGCAACTAATGAAAAACTGTTTTTT.

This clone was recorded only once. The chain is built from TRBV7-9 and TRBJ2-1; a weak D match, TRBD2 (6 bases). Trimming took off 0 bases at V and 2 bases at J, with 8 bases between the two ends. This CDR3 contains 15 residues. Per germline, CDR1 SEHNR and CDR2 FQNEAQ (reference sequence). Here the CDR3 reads CASSLASGPYNEQFF. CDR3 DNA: TGTGCCAGCAGCTTAGCTAGCGGACCCTACAATGAGCAGTTCTTC. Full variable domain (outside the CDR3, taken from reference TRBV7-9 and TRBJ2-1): DTGVSQNPRHKITKRGQNVTFRCDPISEHNRLYWYRQTLGQGPEFLTYFQNEAQLEKSRLLSDRFSAERPKGSFSTLEIQRTEQGDSAMYLCASSLASGPYNEQFFGPGTRLTVL.

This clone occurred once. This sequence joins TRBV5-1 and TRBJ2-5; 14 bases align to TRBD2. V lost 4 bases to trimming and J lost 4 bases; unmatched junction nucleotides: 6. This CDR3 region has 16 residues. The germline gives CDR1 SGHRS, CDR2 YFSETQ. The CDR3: CASSIGTSGGLETQYF. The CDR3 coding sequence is TGCGCCAGCAGCATAGGGACTAGCGGGGGACTAGAGACCCAGTACTTC.

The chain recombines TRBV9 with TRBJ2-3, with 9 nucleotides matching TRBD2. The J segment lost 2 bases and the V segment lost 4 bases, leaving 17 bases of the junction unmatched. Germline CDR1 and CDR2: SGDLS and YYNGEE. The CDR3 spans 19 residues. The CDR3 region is CASSPDLSGGRTYTDTQYF. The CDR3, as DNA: TGTGCCAGCAGCCCAGACCTTAGCGGGGGCCGAACTTACACAGATACGCAGTATTTT.

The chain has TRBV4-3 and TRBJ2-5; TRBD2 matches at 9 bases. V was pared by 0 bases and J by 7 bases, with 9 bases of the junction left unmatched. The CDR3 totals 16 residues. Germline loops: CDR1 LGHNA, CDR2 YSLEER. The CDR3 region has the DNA TGCGCCAGCAGCCAAGATTACGGCGGGGGGGCCGGGACCCAGTACTTC. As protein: CASSQDYGGGAGTQYF.

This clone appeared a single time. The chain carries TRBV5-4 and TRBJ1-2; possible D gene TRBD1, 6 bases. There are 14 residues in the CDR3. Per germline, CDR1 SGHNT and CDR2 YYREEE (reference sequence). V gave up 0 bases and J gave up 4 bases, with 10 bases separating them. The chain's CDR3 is CASSLDTGTYGYTF. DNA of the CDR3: TGTGCCAGCAGCTTGGACACAGGGACCTATGGCTACACCTTC. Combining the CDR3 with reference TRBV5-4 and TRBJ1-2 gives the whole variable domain ETGVTQSPTHLIKTRGQQVTLRCSSQSGHNTVSWYQQALGQGPQFIFQYYREEENGRGNFPPRFSGLQFPNYSSELNVNALELDDSALYLCASSLDTGTYGYTFGSGTRLTVV.

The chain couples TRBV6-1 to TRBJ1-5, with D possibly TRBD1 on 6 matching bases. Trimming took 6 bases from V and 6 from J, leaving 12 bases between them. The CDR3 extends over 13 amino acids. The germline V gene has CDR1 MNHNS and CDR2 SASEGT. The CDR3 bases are TGTGCCAGCAGCGGAGAACAGGGTCAGCCCCAGCATTTT. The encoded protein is CASSGEQGQPQHF.

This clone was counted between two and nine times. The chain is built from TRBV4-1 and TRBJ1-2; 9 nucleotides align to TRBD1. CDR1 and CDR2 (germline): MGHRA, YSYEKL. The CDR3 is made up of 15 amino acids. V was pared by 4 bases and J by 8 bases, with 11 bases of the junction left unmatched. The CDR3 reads CASSRAGQGSSGYTF. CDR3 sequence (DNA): TGCGCCAGCAGCCGGGCAGGACAGGGGTCGTCAGGCTACACCTTC.

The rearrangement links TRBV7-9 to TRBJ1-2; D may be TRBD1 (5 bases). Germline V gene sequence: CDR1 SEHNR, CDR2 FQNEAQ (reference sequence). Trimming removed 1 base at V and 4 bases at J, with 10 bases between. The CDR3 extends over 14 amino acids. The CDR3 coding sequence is TGTGCCAGCAGCTTAGGCAGGGAGGTCTATGGCTACACCTTC. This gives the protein CASSLGREVYGYTF. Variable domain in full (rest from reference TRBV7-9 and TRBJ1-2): DTGVSQNPRHKITKRGQNVTFRCDPISEHNRLYWYRQTLGQGPEFLTYFQNEAQLEKSRLLSDRFSAERPKGSFSTLEIQRTEQGDSAMYLCASSLGREVYGYTFGSGTRLTVV.

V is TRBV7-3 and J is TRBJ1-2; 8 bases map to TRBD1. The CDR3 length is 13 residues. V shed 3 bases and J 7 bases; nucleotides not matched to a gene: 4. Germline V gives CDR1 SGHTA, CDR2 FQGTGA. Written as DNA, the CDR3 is TGTGCCAGCAGCTTCTTCACAGGGGGTGGCTACACCTTC. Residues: CASSFFTGGGYTF.

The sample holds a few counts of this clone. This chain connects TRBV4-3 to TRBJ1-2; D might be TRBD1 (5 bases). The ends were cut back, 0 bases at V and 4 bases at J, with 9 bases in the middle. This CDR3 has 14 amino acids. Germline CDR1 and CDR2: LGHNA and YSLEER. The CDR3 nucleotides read TGCGCCAGCAGCCAAGATCTCCAGGGCTATGGCTACACCTTC. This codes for CASSQDLQGYGYTF.

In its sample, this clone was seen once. The CDR3 DNA follows: TGTGCCAGCAGTTACCCCGGACAGGGTAACACTGAAGCTTTCTTT. As protein: CASSYPGQGNTEAFF. J is TRBJ1-1 and V is TRBV6-5; 8 nucleotides align to TRBD1. V dropped 2 bases and J dropped 2; count of bases not matched to a gene: 4. The CDR3 has 15 residues. In germline, CDR1 is MNHEY, CDR2 SVGAGI.

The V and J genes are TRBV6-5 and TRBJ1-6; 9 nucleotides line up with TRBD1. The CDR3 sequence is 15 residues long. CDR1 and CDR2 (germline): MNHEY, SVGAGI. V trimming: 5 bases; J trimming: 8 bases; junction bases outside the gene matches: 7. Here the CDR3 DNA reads TGTGCCAGCAGTCCCCGCGGGACAGGGTATTCACCCCTCCACTTT. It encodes CASSPRGTGYSPLHF.

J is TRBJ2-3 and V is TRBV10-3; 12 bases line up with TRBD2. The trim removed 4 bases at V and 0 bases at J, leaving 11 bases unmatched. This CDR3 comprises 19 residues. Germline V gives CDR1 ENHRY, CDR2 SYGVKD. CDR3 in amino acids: CAISALAGGSWISTDTQYF. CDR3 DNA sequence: TGTGCCATCAGTGCGCTAGCGGGGGGGAGTTGGATTAGCACAGATACGCAGTATTTT.

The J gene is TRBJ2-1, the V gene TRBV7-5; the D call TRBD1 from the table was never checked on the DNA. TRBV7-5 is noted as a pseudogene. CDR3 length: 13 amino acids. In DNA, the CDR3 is TGTGCCAGAAGCAAGGGACAGGGGAATGAGCAGTTCTTC. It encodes CARSKGQGNEQFF.

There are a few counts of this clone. Written as DNA, the CDR3 is TGTGCCAGCAGCGTAGGATCCGACAGGGCCTTTTACAATGAGCAGTTCTTC. It encodes CASSVGSDRAFYNEQFF. V is TRBV9 and J is TRBJ2-1; TRBD1 aligns across 7 bases. CDR3 size: 17 residues. CDR1 and CDR2 (germline): SGDLS, YYNGEE. V lost 0 bases to trimming and J lost 4 bases; unmatched junction nucleotides: 10.

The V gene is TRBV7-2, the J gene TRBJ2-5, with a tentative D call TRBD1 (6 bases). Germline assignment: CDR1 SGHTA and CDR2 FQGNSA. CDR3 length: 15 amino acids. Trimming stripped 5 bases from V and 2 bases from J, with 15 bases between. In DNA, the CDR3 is TGTGCCAGCAGCCTTAATGGGGGCCTACAAGAGACCCAGTACTTC. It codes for CASSLNGGLQETQYF.

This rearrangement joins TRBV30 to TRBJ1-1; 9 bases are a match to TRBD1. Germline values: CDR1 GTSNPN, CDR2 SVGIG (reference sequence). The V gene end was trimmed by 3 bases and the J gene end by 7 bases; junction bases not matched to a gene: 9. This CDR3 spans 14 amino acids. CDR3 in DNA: TGTGCCTGGAGCGCGGGACAGGGCGGACATGAAGCTTTCTTT. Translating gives CAWSAGQGGHEAFF.

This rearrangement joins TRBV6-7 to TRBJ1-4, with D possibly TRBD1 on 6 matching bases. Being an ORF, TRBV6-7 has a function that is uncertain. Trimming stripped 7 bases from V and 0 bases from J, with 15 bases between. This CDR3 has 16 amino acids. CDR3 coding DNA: TGTGCCAGCACCAAGGGGACAAGTGCAACTAATGAAAAACTGTTTTTT. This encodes CASTKGTSATNEKLFF.

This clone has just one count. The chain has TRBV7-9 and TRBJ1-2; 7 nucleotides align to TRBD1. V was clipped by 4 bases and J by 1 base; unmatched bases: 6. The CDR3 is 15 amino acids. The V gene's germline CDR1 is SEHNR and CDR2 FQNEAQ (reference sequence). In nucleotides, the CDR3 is TGTGCCAGCAGCTCGGGGACAGCTTTTAACTATGGCTACACCTTC. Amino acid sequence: CASSSGTAFNYGYTF.

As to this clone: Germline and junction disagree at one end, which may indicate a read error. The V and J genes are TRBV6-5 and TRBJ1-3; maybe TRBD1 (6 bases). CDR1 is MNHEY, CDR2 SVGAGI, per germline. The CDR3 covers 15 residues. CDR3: CASSFEYRAGNTIYF. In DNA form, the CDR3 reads TGTGCCAGCAGCTTCGAATACAGGGCTGGAAACACTATATATTTT.

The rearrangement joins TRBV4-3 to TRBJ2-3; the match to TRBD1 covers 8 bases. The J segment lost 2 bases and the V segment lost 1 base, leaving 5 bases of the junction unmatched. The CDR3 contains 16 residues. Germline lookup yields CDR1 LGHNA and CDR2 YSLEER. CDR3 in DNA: TGCGCCAGCAGCCAAGTCCGGGACAGGACCACAGATACGCAGTATTTT. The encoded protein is CASSQVRDRTTDTQYF.

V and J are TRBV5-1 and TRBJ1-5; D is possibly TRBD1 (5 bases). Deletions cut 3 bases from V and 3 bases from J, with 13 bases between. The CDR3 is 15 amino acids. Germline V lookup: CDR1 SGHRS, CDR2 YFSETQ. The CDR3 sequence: CASSSGGDPNQPQHF. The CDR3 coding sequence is TGCGCCAGCAGCTCCGGGGGGGACCCCAATCAGCCCCAGCATTTT.

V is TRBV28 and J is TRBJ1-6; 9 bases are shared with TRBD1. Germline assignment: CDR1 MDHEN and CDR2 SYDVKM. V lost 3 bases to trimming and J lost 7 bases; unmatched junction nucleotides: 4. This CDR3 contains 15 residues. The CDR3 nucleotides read TGTGCCAGCAGTTTGCGGGACAGGGTCAATTCACCCCTCCACTTT. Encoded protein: CASSLRDRVNSPLHF.

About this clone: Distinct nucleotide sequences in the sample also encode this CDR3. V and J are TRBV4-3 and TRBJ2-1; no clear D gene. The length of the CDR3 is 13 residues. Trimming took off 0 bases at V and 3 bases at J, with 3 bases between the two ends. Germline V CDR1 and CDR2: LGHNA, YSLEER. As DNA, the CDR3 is TGCGCCAGCAGCCAAGACAGCTACAATGAGCAGTTCTTC. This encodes CASSQDSYNEQFF.